This T cell receptor (beta chain) emerged from a study of brain metastases from non-small cell lung cancer. Points from the study as a whole: Fewer infiltrating T cells were found in brain metastases than primaries. Compared with their matched primary tumors, roughly 67% of brain metastases showed expanded T-cell clones. TCR repertoires overlapped largely between brain metastases and matched primaries.

Of note for this clone: Its antigen remains unknown.

Here immunoSEQ multiplex PCR was the method, and the copy in TCRdb shows in-frame clones only, minus some. Of around 2,600 clones detected, more than 80% appear once; the ten largest clones hold around 39%. Losses at the gene ends were 4 bases for V and 7 bases for J; bases not matched to a gene: 9. CDR1 and CDR2 (germline): LGHDT, YNNKEL (reference sequence). The length of the CDR3 is 15 residues. This receptor was identified in a donor at least 40 years old with non-small cell lung cancer. Sequenced material: tissue from a brain metastasis. The rearrangement joins TRBV3-1 (or the pseudogene TRBV3-2) to TRBJ2-5, with TRBD1 matching over 10 bases. CDR3 in amino acids: CASSPGQGFWGTQYF. The CDR3 region has the DNA TGTGCCAGCAGCCCGGGACAGGGGTTTTGGGGGACCCAGTACTTC.